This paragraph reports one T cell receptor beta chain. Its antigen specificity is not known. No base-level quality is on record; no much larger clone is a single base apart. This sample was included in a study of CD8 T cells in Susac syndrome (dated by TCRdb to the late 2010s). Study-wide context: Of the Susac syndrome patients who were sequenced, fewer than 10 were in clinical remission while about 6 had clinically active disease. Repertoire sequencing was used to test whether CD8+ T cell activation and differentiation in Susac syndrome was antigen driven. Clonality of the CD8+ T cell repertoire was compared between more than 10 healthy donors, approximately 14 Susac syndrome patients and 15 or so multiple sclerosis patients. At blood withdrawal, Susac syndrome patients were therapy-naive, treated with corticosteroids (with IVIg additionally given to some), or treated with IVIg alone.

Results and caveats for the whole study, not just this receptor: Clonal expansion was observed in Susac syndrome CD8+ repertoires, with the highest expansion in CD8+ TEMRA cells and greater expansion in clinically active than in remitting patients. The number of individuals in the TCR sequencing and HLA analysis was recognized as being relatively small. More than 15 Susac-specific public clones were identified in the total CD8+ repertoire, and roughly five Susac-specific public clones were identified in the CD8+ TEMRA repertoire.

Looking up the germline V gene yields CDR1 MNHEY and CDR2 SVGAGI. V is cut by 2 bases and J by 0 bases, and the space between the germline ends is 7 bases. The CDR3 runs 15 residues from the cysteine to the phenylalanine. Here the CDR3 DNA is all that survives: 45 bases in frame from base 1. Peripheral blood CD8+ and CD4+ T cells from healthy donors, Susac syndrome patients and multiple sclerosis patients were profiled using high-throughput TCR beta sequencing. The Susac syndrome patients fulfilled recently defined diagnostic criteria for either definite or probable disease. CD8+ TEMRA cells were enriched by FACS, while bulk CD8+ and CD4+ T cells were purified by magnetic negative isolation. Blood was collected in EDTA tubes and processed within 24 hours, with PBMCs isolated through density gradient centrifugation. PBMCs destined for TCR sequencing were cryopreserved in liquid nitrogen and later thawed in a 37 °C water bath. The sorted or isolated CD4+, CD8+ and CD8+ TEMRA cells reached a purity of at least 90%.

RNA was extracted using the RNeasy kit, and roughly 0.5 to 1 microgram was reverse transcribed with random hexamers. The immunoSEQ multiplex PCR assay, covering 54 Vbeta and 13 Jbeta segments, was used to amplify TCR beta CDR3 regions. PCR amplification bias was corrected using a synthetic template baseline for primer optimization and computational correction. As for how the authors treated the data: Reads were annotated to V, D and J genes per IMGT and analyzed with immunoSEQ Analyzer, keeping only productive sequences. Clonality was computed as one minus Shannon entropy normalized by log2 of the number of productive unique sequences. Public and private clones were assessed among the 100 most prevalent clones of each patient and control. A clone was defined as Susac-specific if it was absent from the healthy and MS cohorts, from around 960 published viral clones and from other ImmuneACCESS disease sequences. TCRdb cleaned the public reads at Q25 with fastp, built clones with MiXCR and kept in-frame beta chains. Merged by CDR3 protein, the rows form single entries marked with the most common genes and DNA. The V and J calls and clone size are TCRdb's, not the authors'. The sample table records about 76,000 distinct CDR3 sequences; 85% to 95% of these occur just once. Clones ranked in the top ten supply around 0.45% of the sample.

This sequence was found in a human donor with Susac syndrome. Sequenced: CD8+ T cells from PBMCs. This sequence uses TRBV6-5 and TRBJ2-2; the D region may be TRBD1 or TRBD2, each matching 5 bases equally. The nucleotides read TGTGCCAGCAGTTACGGGACGACGAACACCGGGGAGCTGTTTTTT. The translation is CASSYGTTNTGELFF.